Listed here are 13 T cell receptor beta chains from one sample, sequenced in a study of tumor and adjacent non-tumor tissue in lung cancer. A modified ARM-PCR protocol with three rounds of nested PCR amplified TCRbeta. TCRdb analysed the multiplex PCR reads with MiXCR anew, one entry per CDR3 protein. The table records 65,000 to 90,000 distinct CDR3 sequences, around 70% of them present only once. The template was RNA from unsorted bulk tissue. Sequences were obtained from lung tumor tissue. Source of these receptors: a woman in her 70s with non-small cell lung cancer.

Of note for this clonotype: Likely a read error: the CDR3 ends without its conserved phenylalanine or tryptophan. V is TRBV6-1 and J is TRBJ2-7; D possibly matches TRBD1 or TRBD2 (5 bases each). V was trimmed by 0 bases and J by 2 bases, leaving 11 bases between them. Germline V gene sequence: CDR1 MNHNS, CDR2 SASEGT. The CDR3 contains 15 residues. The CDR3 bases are TGTGCCAGCAGTGAAGCGGGGGTGCTGGCCTACGAGCAGTACATC. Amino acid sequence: CASSEAGVLAYEQYI.

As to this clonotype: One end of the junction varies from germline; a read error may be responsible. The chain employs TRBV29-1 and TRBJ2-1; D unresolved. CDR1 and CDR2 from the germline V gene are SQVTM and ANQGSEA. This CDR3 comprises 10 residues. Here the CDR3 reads CSVYNNEQLF. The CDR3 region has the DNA TGCAGCGTATATAACAATGAGCAGCTCTTC.

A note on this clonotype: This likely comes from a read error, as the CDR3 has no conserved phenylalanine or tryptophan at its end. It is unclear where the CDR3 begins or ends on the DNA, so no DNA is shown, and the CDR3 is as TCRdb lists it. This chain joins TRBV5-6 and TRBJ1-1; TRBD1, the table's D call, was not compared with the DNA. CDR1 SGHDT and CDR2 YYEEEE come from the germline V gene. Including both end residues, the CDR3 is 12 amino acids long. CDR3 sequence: CASSSGPGVALY.

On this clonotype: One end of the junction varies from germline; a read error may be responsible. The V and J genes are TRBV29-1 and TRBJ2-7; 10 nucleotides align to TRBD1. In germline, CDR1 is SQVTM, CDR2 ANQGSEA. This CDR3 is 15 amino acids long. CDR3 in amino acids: CSIESSGQGSYEQYF. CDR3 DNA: TGCAGCATTGAATCATCGGGACAGGGGTCGTACGAGCAGTACTTT.

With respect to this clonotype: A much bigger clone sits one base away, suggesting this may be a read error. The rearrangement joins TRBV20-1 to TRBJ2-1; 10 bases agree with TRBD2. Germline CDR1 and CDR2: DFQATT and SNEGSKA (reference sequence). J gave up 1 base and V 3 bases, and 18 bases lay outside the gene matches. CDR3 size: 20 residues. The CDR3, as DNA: TGCAGTGCTAGTGCCATGTCAGGGGGTAGCGGGAGGTATTCCTACAATGAGCAGTTCTTC. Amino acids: CSASAMSGGSGRYSYNEQFF.

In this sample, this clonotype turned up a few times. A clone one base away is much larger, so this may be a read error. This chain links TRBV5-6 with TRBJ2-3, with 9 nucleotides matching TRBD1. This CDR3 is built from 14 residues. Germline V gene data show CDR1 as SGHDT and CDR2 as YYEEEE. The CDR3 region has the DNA TGTGCCAACAGCATCACAGGGGGCGCGGATACGCAGTATTTT. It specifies CANSITGGADTQYF.

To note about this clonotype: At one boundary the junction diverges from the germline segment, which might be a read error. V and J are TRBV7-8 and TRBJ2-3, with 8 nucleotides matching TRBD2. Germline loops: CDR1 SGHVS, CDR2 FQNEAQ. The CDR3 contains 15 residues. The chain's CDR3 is CVSSASGSRTDTQYF. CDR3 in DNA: TGTGTCAGCAGTGCAAGCGGGAGCCGCACAGATACGCAGTATTTT.

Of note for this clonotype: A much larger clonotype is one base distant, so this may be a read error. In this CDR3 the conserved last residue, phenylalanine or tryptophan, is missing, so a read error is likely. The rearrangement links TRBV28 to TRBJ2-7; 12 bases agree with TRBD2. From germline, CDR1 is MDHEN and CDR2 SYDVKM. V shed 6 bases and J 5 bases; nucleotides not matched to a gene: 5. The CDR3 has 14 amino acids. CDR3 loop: CASRSSGREDEQYY. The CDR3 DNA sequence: TGTGCCAGCAGGTCTAGCGGGAGGGAGGACGAGCAGTACTAC.

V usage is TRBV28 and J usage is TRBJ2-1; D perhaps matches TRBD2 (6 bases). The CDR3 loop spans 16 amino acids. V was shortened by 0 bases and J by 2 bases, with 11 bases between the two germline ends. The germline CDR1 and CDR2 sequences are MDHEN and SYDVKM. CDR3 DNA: TGTGCCAGCAGTTTATGTAGGGGACTTGCCTACAATGAGCAGTTCTTC. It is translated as CASSLCRGLAYNEQFF.

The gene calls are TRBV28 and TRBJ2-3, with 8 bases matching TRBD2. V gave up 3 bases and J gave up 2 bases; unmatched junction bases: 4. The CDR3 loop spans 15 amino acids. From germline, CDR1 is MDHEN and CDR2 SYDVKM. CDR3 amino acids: CASSLTSDNTDTQYF. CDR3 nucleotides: TGTGCCAGCAGTTTGACTAGCGATAACACAGATACGCAGTATTTT.

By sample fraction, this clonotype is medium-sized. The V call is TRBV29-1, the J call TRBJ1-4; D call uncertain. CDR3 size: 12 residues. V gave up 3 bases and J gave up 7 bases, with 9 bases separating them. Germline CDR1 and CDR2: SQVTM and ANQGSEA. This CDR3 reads CSVDGGGEKLFF. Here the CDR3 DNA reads TGCAGCGTTGACGGAGGAGGTGAAAAACTGTTTTTT.

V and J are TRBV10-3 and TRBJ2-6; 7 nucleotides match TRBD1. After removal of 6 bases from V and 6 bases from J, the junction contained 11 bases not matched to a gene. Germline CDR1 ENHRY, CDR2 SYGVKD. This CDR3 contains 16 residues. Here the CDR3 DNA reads TGTGCCATCAGAGAGCTAGGGGGCGCTGTGGCCAACGTCCTGACTTTC. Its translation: CAIRELGGAVANVLTF.

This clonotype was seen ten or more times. The CDR3 DNA is TGTGCCAGCAGTTTATGGGCCGGGGGAGATAATCAGCCCCAGCATTTT. Residues: CASSLWAGGDNQPQHF. V usage is TRBV28 and J usage is TRBJ1-5, with D possibly matching TRBD1 (5 bases). In germline, CDR1 is MDHEN, CDR2 SYDVKM. The CDR3 is 16 residues long. V lost 0 bases and J lost 4, with 13 bases in between.